One sample yielded the 7 T cell receptor beta chains listed below, sequenced in a study of blood T cells in healthy people across ages. Alongside a J-beta primer mix, a sample-barcoded 5' primer served in a second PCR lasting 7 to 11 cycles. One entry per CDR3 protein results from TCRdb running MiXCR on the 5' RACE reads. The sample holds about 730,000 distinct CDR3 sequences, approximately 39% seen once. What was sequenced was blood. All receptors derive from a woman aged 55-75 years in good health.

This clonotype was counted only a few times. The J gene is TRBJ2-1, the V gene TRBV12-3 or TRBV12-4; 11 nucleotides line up with TRBD2. Trimming at V came to 7 bases and at J to 7 bases, leaving 9 bases not matched to a gene. The CDR3 extends over 15 amino acids. CDR3 coding DNA: TGTGCCAGCACCATTAGCGGGGGGGCCGGTAATGAGCAGTTCTTC. It codes for CASTISGGAGNEQFF.

In this sample, this clonotype turned up a few times. The gene calls are TRBV6-2 or TRBV6-3 and TRBJ1-2; 7 bases align to TRBD1. Germline CDR1 and CDR2: MNHEY and SVGEGT. V lost 2 bases and J lost 8; bases outside the gene matches: 11. The CDR3 sequence is 15 residues long. The DNA of the CDR3 is TGTGCCAGCAGTTACATGGGACAGTCAGCATGGGGCTACACCTTC. Protein: CASSYMGQSAWGYTF.

The chain recombines TRBV28 with TRBJ2-1; D gene unclear. With 4 bases removed from V and 8 bases from J, the gap between germline ends came to 15 bases. In germline, CDR1 is MDHEN, CDR2 SYDVKM. This CDR3 has 14 amino acids. CDR3: CASSSDKNLDEQFF. The CDR3 bases are TGTGCCAGCAGTTCCGATAAGAATCTGGATGAGCAGTTCTTC.

The gene calls are TRBV29-1 and TRBJ2-1; D is undetermined. The CDR3 has 13 amino acids. Germline CDR1 reads SQVTM; CDR2 reads ANQGSEA. Between the trimmed V and J ends, which lost 5 bases and 0 bases, there was a span of 8 bases. The CDR3 nucleotides are TGCAGCGTTCTACTCAACTCCTACAATGAGCAGTTCTTC. This codes for CSVLLNSYNEQFF.

This clonotype has just a few counts. This chain links TRBV9 with TRBJ2-1; 12 nucleotides match TRBD1. The last part of the DNA fits TRBJ2-7 better; the J call may be wrong. Per the germline V gene, CDR1 is SGDLS and CDR2 is YYNGEE. CDR3 length: 20 residues. DNA for the CDR3: TGTGCCAGCAGCGCACAACCCGGGACAGGGGGCTTCCTCTCCTACAATGAGCAGTACTTC. Translating gives CASSAQPGTGGFLSYNEQYF.

CDR3 residues: CASSVVSGSYNEQFF. CDR3 DNA: TGTGCCAGCAGCGTAGTTAGCGGGAGCTACAATGAGCAGTTCTTC. The genes are TRBV9 and TRBJ2-1; 9 positions match TRBD2. Trimming cost V 0 bases and J 3 bases; bases outside gene matches: 1. The V gene's germline CDR1 is SGDLS and CDR2 YYNGEE. The CDR3 covers 15 residues.

This chain joins TRBV18 and TRBJ2-1; TRBD2 might be the D (5 bases). Between the trimmed V and J ends, which lost 0 bases and 5 bases, there was a span of 11 bases. The CDR3 covers 15 residues. Germline-derived CDR1 and CDR2 are KGHSH and LQKENI. CDR3 region: CASSPPSGSHNEQFF. The CDR3 DNA is TGTGCCAGCTCACCACCGAGCGGTAGCCACAATGAGCAGTTCTTC.